Given below is one TCR beta chain in context. The antigen is not known. These data come from a study of PD-1 blockade in classical Hodgkin lymphoma. Each patient experienced a relapse that followed autologous stem cell transplantation, and brentuximab vedotin exposure varied. V lost 4 bases and J lost 4, with 18 bases in between. This CDR3 contains 16 residues. Germline V gives CDR1 SGDLS, CDR2 YYNGEE. TCRdb keeps only in-frame clones here, not all; method: immunoSEQ multiplex PCR. Here the sample spans just under 45,000 clones, approximately 72% being singletons. Study-wide findings and caveats: While CD8+ TCR diversity did not rise significantly by C4D1, CD4+ TCR diversity did. The causes of the repertoire differences, possibly disease activity or prior therapy, remain undefined. Patients with a complete response exhibited baseline diversity comparable to newly diagnosed patients. Relapsed/refractory patients reportedly had the lowest baseline TCR diversity, below newly diagnosed patients, who were below healthy donors.

The rearrangement joins TRBV9 to TRBJ1-5; a weak D match, TRBD1 (5 bases). The starting material was peripheral blood mononuclear cells (PBMCs), obtained before the second cycle of nivolumab. This TCR was sampled from a human donor with classical Hodgkin lymphoma. CDR3 sequence: CASSPLLSQGNQPQHF. Here the CDR3 DNA reads TGTGCCAGCAGCCCTCTTCTGTCCCAGGGAAATCAGCCCCAGCATTTT.